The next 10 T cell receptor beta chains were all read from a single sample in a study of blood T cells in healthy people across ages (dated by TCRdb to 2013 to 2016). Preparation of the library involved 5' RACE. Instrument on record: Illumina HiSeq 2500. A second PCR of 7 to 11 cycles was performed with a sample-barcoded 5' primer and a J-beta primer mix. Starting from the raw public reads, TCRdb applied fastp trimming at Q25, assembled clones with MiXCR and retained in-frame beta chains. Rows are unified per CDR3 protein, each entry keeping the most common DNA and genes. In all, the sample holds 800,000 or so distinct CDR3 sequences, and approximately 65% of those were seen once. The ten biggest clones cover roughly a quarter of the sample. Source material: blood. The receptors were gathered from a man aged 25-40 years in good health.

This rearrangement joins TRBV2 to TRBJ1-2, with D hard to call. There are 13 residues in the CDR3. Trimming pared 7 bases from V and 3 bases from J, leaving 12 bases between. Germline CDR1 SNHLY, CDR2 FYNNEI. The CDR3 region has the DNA TGTGCCAGCAAGATACACGTAGACTATGGCTACACCTTC. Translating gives CASKIHVDYGYTF.

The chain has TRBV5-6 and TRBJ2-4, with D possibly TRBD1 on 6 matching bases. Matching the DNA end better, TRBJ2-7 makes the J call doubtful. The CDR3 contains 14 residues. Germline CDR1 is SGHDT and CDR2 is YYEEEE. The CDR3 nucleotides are TGTGCCAGCAACCCACGTGGACAGTCCTACGAGCAGTACTTC. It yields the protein CASNPRGQSYEQYF.

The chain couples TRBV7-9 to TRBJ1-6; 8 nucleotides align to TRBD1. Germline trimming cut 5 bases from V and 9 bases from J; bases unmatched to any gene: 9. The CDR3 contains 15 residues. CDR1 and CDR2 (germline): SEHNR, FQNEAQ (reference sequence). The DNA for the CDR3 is TGTGCCAGCAGCCACCTGGACAGGGTTGGTTCACCCCTCCACTTT. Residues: CASSHLDRVGSPLHF.

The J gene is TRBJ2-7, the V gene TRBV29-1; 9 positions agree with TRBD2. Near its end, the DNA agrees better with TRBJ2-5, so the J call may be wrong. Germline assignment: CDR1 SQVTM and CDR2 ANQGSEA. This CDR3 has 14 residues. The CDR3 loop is CSVSASGVPETQYF. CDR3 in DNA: TGCAGCGTCAGTGCTAGCGGGGTCCCGGAGACCCAGTACTTC.

The CDR3 reads CASPIGPDRGLTTSTDTQYF. As DNA, the CDR3 is TGTGCCAGCCCCATTGGACCCGACAGGGGCCTAACTACTAGCACAGATACGCAGTATTTT. The V gene is TRBV27, the J gene TRBJ2-3, with 8 bases fitting TRBD1. Looked up from germline, CDR1 is MNHEY and CDR2 is SMNVEV (reference sequence). The trim removed 8 bases at V and 0 bases at J, leaving 22 bases unmatched. The CDR3 totals 20 residues.

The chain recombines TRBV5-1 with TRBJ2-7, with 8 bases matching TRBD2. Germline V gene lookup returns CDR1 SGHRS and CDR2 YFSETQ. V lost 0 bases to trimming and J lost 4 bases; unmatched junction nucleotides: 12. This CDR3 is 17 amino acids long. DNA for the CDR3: TGCGCCAGCAGCTTGGGGCAGAGTAGCGGGGAGGGATACGAGCAGTACTTC. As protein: CASSLGQSSGEGYEQYF.

The CDR3 bases are TGCAGTGCTAGAGATTTGGGGACAGGGGGCGCGAAAAACATTCAGTACTTC. Its translation is CSARDLGTGGAKNIQYF. The chain joins TRBV20-1 to TRBJ2-4; 12 positions match TRBD1. The ends lost 0 bases at V and 4 bases at J; junction bases unmatched: 7. The CDR3 spans 17 residues. CDR1 and CDR2 (germline): DFQATT, SNEGSKA (reference sequence).

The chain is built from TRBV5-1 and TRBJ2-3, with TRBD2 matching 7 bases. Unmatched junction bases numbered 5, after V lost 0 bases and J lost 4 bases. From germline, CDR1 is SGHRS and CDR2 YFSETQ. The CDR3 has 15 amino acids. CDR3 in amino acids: CASSLVGGFPDTQYF. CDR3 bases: TGCGCCAGCAGCTTGGTCGGGGGGTTCCCAGATACGCAGTATTTT.

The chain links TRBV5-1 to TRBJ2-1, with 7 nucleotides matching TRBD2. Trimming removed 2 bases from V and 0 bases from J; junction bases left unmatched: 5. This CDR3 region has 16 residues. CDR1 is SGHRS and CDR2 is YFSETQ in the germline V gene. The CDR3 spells CASSFGGGFSYNEQFF. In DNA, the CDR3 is TGCGCCAGCAGCTTCGGCGGGGGATTCTCCTACAATGAGCAGTTCTTC.

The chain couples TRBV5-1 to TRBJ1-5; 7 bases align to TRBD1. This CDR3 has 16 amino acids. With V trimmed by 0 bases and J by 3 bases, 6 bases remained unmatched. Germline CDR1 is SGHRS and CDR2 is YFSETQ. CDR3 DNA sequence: TGCGCCAGCAGCTTGGTAGGGGGCTCGGACAATCAGCCCCAGCATTTT. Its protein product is CASSLVGGSDNQPQHF.